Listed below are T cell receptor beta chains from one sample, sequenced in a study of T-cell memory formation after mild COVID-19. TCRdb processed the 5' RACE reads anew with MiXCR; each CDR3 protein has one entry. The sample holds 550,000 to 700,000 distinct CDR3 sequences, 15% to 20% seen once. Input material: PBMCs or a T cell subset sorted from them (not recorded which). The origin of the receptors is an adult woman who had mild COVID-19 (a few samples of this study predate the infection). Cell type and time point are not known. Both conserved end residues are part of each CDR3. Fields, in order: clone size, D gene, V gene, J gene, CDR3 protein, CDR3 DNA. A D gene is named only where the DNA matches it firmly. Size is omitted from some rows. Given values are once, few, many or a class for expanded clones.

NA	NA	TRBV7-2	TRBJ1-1	CASSLHAVPNTEAFF	TGTGCCAGCAGCTTACATGCGGTCCCGAACACTGAAGCTTTCTTT
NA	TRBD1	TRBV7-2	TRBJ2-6	CASSLTIQQGSGANVLTF	TGTGCCAGCAGCTTAACGATTCAACAGGGGAGTGGGGCCAACGTCCTGACTTTC
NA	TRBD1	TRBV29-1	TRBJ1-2	CSVGAGGGGYTF	TGCAGCGTTGGGGCAGGGGGCGGTGGCTACACCTTC
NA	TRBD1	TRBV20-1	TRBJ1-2	CSARATGADGYTF	TGCAGTGCTAGAGCGACAGGGGCGGATGGCTACACCTTC
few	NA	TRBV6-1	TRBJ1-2	CASKAGVSTNYGYTF	TGTGCCAGCAAGGCCGGGGTCAGCACTAACTATGGCTACACCTTC
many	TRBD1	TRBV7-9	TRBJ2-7	CASSLARGTGVYEQYF	TGTGCCAGCAGCTTAGCGCGGGGGACAGGGGTCTACGAGCAGTACTTC
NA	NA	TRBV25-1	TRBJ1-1	CASRSGHRFTEAFF	TGTGCCAGCAGGAGTGGACACCGTTTCACTGAAGCTTTCTTT
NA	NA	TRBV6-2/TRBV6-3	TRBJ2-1	CASHAGYNEQFF	TGTGCCAGTCACGCAGGCTACAATGAGCAGTTCTTC
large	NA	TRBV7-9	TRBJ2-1	CASSLLGAEQFF	TGTGCCAGCAGCCTCCTAGGAGCCGAGCAGTTCTTC
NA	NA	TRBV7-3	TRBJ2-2	CASSLTRTPGELFF	TGTGCCAGCAGCTTAACTAGGACTCCCGGGGAGCTGTTTTTT
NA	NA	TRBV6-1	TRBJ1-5	CASSVSVGNQPQHF	TGTGCCAGCAGTGTGTCGGTGGGCAATCAGCCCCAGCATTTT
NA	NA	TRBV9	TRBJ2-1	CASSVEVRGRSEQFF	TGTGCCAGCAGCGTAGAAGTACGTGGACGCTCTGAGCAGTTCTTC
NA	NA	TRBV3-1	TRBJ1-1	CASSQLQGAEAFF	TGTGCCAGCAGCCAATTACAAGGAGCTGAAGCTTTCTTT
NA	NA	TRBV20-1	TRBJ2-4	CSAVGLTKNIQYF	TGCAGTGCTGTCGGACTAACAAAAAACATTCAGTACTTC
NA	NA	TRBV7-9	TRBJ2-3	CASSASQLDTQYF	TGTGCCAGCAGCGCCAGCCAGTTGGATACGCAGTATTTT
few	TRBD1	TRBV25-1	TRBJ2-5	CASNWRGQGDETQYF	TGTGCCAGCAACTGGAGGGGACAGGGAGACGAGACCCAGTACTTC
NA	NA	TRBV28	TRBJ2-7	CASTTGGGATGEQYF	TGTGCCAGCACCACCGGAGGAGGCGCGACGGGCGAGCAGTACTTC
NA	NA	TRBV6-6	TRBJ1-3	CASSPGQRGNTIYF	TGTGCCAGCAGTCCCGGGCAGCGAGGAAACACCATATATTTT
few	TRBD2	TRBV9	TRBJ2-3	CASSPRPRTRYTDTQYF	TGTGCCAGCAGCCCAAGGCCTCGGACTAGATACACAGATACGCAGTATTTT
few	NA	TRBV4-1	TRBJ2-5	CASSQFRGPQETQYF	TGCGCCAGCAGCCAATTCCGGGGGCCCCAAGAGACCCAGTACTTC
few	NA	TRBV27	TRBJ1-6	CASSFGARDSSPLHF	TGTGCCAGCAGTTTCGGCGCACGCGATAGTTCACCCCTCCACTTT
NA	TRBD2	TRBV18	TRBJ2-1	CASSRTSDTYNEQFF	TGTGCCAGCTCACGGACTAGCGATACCTACAATGAGCAGTTCTTC
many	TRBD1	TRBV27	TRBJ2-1	CASSRDRAYNEQFF	TGCGCCAGCAGCCGGGACAGGGCTTACAATGAGCAGTTCTTC
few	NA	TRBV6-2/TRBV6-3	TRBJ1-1	CASTFRASTEAFF	TGTGCCAGCACATTCAGAGCGTCCACGGAAGCTTTCTTT